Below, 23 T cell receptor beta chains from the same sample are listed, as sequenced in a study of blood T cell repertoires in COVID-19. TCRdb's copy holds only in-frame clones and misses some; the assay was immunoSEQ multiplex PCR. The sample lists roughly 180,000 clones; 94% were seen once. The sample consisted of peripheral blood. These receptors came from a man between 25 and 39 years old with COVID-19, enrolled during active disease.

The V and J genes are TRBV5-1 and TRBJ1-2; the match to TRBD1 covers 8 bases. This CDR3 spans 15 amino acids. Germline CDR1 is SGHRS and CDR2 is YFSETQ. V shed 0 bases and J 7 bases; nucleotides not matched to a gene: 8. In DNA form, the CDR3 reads TGCGCCAGCAGCTTGGTCCGACAGGGGAAGGGTGGCTACACCTTC. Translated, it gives CASSLVRQGKGGYTF.

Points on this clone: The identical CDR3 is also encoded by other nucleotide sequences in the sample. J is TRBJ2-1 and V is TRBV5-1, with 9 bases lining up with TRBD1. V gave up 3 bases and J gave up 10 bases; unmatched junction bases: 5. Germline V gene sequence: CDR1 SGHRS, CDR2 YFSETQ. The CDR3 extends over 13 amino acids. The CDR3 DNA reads TGCGCCAGCAGCTATACAGGGGGCGCAGAGCAGTTCTTC. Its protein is CASSYTGGAEQFF.

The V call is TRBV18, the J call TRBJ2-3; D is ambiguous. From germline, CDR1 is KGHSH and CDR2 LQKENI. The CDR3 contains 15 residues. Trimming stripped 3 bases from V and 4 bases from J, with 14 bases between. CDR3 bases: TGTGCCAGCTCACCCCTGGGTACCAGCGCAGATACGCAGTATTTT. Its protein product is CASSPLGTSADTQYF.

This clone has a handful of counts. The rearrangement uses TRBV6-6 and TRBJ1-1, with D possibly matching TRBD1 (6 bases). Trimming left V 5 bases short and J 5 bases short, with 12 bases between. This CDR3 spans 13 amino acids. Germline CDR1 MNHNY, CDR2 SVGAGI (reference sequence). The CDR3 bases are TGTGCCAGCAGTAAGAGGGGGAATACTGAAGCTTTCTTT. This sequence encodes CASSKRGNTEAFF.

This CDR3 is CASSLGGGGANEQFF. The CDR3, as DNA: TGTGCCAGCAGCTTAGGAGGCGGGGGGGCAAATGAGCAGTTCTTC. V gene TRBV11-2 combines with J gene TRBJ2-1; TRBD2 aligns across 9 bases. This CDR3 is built from 15 residues. Germline assignment: CDR1 SGHAT and CDR2 FQNNGV. The V gene end was trimmed by 1 base and the J gene end by 7 bases; junction bases not matched to a gene: 5.

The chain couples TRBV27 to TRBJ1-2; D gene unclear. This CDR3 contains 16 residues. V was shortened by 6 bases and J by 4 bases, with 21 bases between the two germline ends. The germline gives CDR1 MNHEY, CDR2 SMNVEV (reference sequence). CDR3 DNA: TGTGCCAGCAGCTTGAAACCCGACCCAACAGCCTATGGCTACACCTTC. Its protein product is CASSLKPDPTAYGYTF.

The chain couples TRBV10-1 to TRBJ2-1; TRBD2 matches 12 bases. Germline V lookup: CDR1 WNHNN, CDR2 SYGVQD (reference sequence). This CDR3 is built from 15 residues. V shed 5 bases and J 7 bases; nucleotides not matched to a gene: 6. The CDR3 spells CASSPSGGAINEQFF. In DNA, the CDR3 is TGCGCCAGCAGTCCTAGCGGGGGGGCTATTAATGAGCAGTTCTTC.

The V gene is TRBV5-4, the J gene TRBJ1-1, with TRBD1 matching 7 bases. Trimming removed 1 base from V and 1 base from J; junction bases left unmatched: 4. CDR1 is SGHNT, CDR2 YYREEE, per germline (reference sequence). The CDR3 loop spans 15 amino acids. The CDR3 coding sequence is TGTGCCAGCAGCTTGCAGGGGGTTAAGAACACTGAAGCTTTCTTT. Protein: CASSLQGVKNTEAFF.

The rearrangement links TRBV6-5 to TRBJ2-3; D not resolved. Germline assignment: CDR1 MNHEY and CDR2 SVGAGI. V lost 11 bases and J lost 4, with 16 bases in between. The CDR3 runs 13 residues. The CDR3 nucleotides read TGTGCCGGATCCCTCCGAGGCGCAGATACGCAGTATTTT. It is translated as CAGSLRGADTQYF.

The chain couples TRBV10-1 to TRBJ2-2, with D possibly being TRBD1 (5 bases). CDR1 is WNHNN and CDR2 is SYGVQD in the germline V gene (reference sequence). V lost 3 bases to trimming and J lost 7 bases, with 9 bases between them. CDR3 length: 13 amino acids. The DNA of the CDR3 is TGCGCCAGCAGTGAATCAGGGAACGGGGAGCTGTTTTTT. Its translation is CASSESGNGELFF.

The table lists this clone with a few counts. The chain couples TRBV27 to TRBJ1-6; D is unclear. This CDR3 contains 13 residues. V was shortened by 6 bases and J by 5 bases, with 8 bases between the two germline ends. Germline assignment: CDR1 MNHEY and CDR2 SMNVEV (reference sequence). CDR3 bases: TGTGCCAGCAGAACAGCCGATAATTCACCCCTCCACTTT. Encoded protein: CASRTADNSPLHF.

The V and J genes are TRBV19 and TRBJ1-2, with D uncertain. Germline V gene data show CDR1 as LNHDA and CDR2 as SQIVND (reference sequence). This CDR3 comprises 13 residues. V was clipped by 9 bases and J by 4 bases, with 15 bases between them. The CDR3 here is CASLDAGRYGYTF. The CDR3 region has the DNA TGTGCCAGCTTGGACGCGGGCCGCTATGGCTACACCTTC.

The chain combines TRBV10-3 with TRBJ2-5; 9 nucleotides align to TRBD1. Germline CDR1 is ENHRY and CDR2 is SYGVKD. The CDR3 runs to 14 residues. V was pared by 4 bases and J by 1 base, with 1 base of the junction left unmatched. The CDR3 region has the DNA TGTGCCATCAGTGCGACAGGGGGCCAAGAGACCCAGTACTTC. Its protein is CAISATGGQETQYF.

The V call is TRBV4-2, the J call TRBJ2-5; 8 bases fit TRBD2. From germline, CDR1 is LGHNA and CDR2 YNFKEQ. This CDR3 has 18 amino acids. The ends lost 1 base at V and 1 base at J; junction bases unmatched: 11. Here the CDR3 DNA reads TGTGCCAGCAGCCAAGGATTATCCCTGGCGGGGGGCCAAGAGACCCAGTACTTC. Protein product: CASSQGLSLAGGQETQYF.

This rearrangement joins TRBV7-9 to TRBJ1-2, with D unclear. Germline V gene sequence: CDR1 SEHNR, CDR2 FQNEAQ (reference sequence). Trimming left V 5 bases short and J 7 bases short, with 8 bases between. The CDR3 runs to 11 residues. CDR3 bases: TGTGCCAGCAGCCCGGGATTTGGCTACACCTTC. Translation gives CASSPGFGYTF.

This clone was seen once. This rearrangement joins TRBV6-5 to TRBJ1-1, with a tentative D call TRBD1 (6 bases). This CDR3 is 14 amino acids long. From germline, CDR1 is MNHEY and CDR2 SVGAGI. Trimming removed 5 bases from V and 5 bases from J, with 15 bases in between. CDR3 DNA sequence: TGTGCCAGCAGTAAACTTGCAGGGGATACTGAAGCTTTCTTT. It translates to CASSKLAGDTEAFF.

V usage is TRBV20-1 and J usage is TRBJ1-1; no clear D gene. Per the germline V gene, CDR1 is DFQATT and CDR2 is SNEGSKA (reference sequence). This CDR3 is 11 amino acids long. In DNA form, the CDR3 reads TGCAGGGGGAGCGCGAACACTGAAGCTTTCTTT. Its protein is CRGSANTEAFF.

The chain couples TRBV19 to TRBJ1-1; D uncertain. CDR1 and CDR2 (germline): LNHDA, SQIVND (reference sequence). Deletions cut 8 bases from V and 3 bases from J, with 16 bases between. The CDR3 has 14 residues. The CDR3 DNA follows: TGTGCCAGTTTGAGGACTTGGTCCGACACTGAAGCTTTCTTT. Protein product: CASLRTWSDTEAFF.

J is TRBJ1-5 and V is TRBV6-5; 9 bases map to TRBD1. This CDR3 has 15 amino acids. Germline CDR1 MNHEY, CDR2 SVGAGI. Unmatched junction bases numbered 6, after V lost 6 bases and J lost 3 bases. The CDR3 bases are TGTGCCAGCAGGTCACAGGGGGCGCCCAATCAGCCCCAGCATTTT. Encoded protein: CASRSQGAPNQPQHF.

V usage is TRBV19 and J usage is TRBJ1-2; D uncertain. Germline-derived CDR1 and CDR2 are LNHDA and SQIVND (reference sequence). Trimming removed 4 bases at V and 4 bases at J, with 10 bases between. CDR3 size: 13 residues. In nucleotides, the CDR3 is TGTGCCAGTAGTAGCGACACATCCTATGGCTACACCTTC. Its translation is CASSSDTSYGYTF.

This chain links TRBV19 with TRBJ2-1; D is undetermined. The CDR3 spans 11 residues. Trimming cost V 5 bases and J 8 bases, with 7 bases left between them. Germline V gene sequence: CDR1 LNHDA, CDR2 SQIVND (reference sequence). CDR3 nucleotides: TGTGCCAGTAGTGACTGGGATGAGCAGTTCTTC. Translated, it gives CASSDWDEQFF.

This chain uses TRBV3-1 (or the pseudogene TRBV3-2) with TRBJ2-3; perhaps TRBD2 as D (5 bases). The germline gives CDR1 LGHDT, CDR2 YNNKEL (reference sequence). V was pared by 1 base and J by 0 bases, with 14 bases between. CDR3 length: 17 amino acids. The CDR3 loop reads CASSQGTASPSTDTQYF. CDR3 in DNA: TGTGCCAGCAGCCAAGGTACGGCTAGCCCCAGCACAGATACGCAGTATTTT.

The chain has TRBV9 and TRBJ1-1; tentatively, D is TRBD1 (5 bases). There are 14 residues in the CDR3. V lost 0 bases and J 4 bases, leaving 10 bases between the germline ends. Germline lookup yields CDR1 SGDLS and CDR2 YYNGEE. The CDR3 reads CASSVDGGATEAFF. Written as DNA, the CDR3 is TGTGCCAGCAGCGTAGATGGAGGGGCCACTGAAGCTTTCTTT.